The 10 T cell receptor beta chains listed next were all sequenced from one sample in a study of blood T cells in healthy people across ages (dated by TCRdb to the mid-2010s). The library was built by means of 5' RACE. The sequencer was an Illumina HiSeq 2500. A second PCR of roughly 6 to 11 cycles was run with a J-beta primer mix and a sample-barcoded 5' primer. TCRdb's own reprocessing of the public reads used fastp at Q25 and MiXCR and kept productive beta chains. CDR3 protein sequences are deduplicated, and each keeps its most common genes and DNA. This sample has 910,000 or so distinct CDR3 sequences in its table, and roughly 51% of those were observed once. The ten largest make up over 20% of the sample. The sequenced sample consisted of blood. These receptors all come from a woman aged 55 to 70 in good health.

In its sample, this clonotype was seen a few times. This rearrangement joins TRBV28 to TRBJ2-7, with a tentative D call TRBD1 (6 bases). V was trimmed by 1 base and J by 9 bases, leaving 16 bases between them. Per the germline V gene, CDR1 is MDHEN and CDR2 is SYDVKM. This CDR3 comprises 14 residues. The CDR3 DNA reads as TGTGCCAGCAGTTTATCGACAGGCCAGTCGTGGCAGTACTTC. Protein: CASSLSTGQSWQYF.

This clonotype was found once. The CDR3 is CASSQNEAGTGRYGYTF. The CDR3 nucleotides read TGTGCCAGCAGCCAGAACGAGGCGGGGACAGGGAGATATGGCTACACCTTC. The V call is TRBV3-1, the J call TRBJ1-2, with 9 bases fitting TRBD1. This CDR3 contains 17 residues. Germline CDR1 is LGHDT and CDR2 is YNNKEL (reference sequence). V shed 3 bases, J shed 5 bases, and the junction held 13 bases outside the gene matches.

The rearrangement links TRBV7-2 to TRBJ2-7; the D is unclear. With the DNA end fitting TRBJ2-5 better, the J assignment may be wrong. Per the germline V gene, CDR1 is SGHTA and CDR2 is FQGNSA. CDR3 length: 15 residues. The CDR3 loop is CASSSGGWDAETQYF. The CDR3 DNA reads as TGTGCCAGCAGCTCAGGCGGTTGGGATGCGGAGACCCAGTACTTC.

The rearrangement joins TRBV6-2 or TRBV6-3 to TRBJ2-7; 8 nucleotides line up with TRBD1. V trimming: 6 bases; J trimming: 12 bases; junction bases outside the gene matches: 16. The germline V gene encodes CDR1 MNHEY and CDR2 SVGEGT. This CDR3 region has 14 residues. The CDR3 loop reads CASSTGTGLNIRYF. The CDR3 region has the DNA TGTGCCAGCAGCACCGGGACAGGCCTAAACATTCGGTACTTC.

CDR3 in DNA: TGTGCCAGCCGGACTAGCGGGATAGGAGATACGCAGTATTTT. This translates into CASRTSGIGDTQYF. The chain links TRBV12-3 or TRBV12-4 to TRBJ2-3, with 12 bases identical to TRBD2. Losses at the gene ends were 8 bases for V and 5 bases for J; bases not matched to a gene: 5. This CDR3 comprises 14 residues.

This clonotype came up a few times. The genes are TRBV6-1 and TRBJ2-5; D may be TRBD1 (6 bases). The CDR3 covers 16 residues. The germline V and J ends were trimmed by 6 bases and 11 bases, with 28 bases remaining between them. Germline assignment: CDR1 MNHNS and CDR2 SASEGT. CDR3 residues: CASSNPTGMEVWEQYF. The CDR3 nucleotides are TGTGCCAGCAGCAACCCGACAGGAATGGAGGTTTGGGAGCAGTACTTC.

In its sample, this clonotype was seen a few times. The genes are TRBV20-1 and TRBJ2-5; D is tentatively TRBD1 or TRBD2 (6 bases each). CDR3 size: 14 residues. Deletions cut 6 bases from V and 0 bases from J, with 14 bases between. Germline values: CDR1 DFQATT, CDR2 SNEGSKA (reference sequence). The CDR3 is CSAPGGWYQETQYF. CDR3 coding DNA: TGCAGTGCCCCCGGGGGCTGGTACCAAGAGACCCAGTACTTC.

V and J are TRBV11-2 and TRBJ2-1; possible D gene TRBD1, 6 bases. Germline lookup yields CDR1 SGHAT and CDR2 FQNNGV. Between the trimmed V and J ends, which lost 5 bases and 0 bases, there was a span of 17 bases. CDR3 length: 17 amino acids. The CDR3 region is CASSPSRQGSSYNEQFF. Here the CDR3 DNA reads TGTGCCAGCAGCCCATCCCGGCAGGGGAGCTCCTACAATGAGCAGTTCTTC.

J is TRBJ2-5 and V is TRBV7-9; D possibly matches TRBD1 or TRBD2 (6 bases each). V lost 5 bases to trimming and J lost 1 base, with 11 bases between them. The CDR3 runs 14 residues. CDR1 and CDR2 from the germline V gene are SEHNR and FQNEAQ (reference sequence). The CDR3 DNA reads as TGTGCCAGCAGCCAAAGGGGGGTCCAAGAGACCCAGTACTTC. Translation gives CASSQRGVQETQYF.

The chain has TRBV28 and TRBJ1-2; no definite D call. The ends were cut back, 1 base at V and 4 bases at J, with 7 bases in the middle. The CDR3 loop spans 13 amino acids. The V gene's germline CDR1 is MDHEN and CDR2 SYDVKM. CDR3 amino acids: CASSLSGTYGYTF. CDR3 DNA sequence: TGTGCCAGCAGTTTATCCGGAACCTATGGCTACACCTTC.